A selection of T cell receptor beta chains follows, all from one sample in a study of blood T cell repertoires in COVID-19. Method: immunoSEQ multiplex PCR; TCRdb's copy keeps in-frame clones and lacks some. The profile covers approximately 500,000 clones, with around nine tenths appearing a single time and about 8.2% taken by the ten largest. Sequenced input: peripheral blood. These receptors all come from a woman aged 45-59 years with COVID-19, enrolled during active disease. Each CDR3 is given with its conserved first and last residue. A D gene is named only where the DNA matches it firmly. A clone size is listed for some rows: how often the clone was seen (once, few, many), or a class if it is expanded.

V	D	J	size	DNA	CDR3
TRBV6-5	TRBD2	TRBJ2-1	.	TGTGCCAGCAAGCGTGAGACTAGCGGGGGGTTTATATTGTTCTTC	CASKRETSGGFILFF
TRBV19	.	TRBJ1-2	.	TGTGCCAGTACCCTCCGGGGGTTCTATGGCTACACCTTC	CASTLRGFYGYTF
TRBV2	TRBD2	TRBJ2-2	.	TGTGCCAGCAGCCCTGGACTAGCGGGGGGGCCGACCGGGGAGCTGTTTTTT	CASSPGLAGGPTGELFF
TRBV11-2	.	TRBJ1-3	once	TGTGCCAGCAGCTTAGTCGCAGGGCCAAGCTCTGGAAACACCATATATTTT	CASSLVAGPSSGNTIYF
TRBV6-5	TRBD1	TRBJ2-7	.	TGTGCCAGCAGGAGGACAGGCTCCTACGAGCAGTACTTC	CASRRTGSYEQYF
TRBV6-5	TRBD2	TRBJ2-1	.	TGTGCCAGCAGTTACTCGGGACTAGCGGGTGGGCAGTTCTTC	CASSYSGLAGGQFF
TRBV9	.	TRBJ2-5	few	TGTGCCAGCAGCGTAGCTACGGGGCAGGGGCAAGAGACCCAGTACTTC	CASSVATGQGQETQYF
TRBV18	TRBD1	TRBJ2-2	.	TGTGCCAGCTCACCGAGTGGGACAGGGCGGAATGCCGGGGAGCTGTTTTTT	CASSPSGTGRNAGELFF
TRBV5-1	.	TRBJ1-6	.	TGCGCCAGCAGCTCCGATGTAGGGGCGTATAATTCACCCCTCCACTTT	CASSSDVGAYNSPLHF
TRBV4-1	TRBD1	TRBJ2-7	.	TGCGCCAGCAGCCAAAAACCCGGGACAGTCCTCTACGAGCAGTACTTC	CASSQKPGTVLYEQYF
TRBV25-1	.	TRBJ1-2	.	TGTGCCAGCAGTGAATACGGCACTTCGGGGTCTGGCTACACCTTC	CASSEYGTSGSGYTF
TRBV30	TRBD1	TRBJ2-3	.	TGTGCCTGGGTCAACGGGGACAGACTCCCTATGTTGAGCACAGATACGCAGTATTTT	CAWVNGDRLPMLSTDTQYF
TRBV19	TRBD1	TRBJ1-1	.	TGTGCCAGTAGTATAGATATGACAGGGACCACTGAAGCTTTCTTT	CASSIDMTGTTEAFF
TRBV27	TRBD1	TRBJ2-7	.	TGTGCCAGCAGACGAACAGGGGGCTCCTACTCCTACGAGCAGTACTTC	CASRRTGGSYSYEQYF
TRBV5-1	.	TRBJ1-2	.	TGCGCCAGCAGTCTGGCAGGCTATGGCTACACCTTC	CASSLAGYGYTF
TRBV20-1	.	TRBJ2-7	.	TGCAGTGCTAGTCCTTTCGAGGGGGGGTTAAGTTACGAGCAGTACTTC	CSASPFEGGLSYEQYF
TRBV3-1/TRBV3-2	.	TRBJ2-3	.	TGTGCCAGCAGCCCAGGGGCGGACGAGGAGAATACGCAGTATTTT	CASSPGADEENTQYF
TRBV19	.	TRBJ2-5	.	TGTGCCAGTAACGGAGGGGAGGGGGGAACGGAGGAGACCCAGTACTTC	CASNGGEGGTEETQYF
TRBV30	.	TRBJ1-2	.	TGTGCCTGGAGCCCCACCTATAACTATGGCTACACCTTC	CAWSPTYNYGYTF
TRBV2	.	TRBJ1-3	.	TGTGCCAGCAGTGAATACAAGCAGGTCAACACCATATATTTT	CASSEYKQVNTIYF
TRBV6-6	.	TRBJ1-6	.	TGTGCCAGCAGTTACGGCCCGCCTTTAAATAATTCACCCCTCCACTTT	CASSYGPPLNNSPLHF
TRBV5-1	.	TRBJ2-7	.	TGCGCCAGCTCCCGGCAACAGGGGGGGTACGAGCAGTACTTC	CASSRQQGGYEQYF
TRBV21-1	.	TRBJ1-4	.	TGTGCCAGCAGCAAACGTCTTCGACAGGGTGCCCAACTAATTAATGAAAAACTGTTTTTT	CASSKRLRQGAQLINEKLFF
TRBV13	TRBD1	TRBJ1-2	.	TGTGCCAGCAGCTCCAGGGGGGTGTGGGACTATGGCTACACCTTC	CASSSRGVWDYGYTF